This TCR beta chain emerged from a study of CD8+CD57+ T cells in acquired aplastic anemia. Study-wide results and limits: Overlap between patients and controls comprised 25 to 35 CD8+ CDR3 sequences.

As regards this clonotype: Its antigen is unknown.

Previously, flow cytometry had revealed CD8+CD57+ cell expansion in the patients chosen for sequencing. In all patients, the disease was severe acquired aplastic anemia. Genomic DNA constituted the template upon which TCR beta VDJ and CDR3 profiling was performed. TCRdb passed the reads through MiXCR, listing each CDR3 protein once. The data contain around 180,000 distinct CDR3 sequences, 45% to 60% of them singletons. This sequence originates from a human donor with aplastic anemia. Material for sequencing was sorted CD4+, CD8+, or CD8+CD57+ T cells (not recorded which) from PBMCs.

CDR3 residues: CAISDLLAGHSCGQYF. The CDR3 coding sequence is TGTGCCATCAGTGACTTACTAGCGGGGCACTCCTGCGGGCAGTACTTC. V gene TRBV10-3 combines with J gene TRBJ2-7; 10 bases are shared with TRBD2. CDR3 size: 16 residues. The V and J ends lost 3 bases and 9 bases, in that order; junction bases with no gene match: 14. Per the germline V gene, CDR1 is ENHRY and CDR2 is SYGVKD.